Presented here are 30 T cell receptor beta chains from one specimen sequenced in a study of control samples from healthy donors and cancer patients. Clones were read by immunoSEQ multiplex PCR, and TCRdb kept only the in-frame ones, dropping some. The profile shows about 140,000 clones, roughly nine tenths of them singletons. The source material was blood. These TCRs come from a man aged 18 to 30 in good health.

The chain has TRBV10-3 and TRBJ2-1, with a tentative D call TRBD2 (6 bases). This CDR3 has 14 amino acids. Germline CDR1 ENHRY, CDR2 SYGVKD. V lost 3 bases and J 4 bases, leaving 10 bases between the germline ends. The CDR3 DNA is TGTGCCATCAGTGACACGGGGGAGTACAATGAGCAGTTCTTC. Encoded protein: CAISDTGEYNEQFF.

CDR3 DNA: TGTGCCAGTAGGGACAGCTCCTATCAAGAGACCCAGTACTTC. It codes for CASRDSSYQETQYF. The chain links TRBV6-5 to TRBJ2-5; 7 nucleotides line up with TRBD1. This CDR3 has 14 residues. Trimming removed 9 bases from V and 2 bases from J; junction bases left unmatched: 9. The germline V gene encodes CDR1 MNHEY and CDR2 SVGAGI.

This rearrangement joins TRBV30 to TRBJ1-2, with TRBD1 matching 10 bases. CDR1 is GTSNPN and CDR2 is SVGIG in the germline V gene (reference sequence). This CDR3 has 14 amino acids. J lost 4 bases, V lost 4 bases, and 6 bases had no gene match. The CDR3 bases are TGTGCCTGGAAAAGTGGGACAGGGGTCTATGGCTACACCTTC. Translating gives CAWKSGTGVYGYTF.

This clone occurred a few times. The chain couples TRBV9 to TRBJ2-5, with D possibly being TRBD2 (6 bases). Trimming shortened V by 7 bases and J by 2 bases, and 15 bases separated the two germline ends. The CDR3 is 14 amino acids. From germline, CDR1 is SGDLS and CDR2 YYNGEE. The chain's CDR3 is CASATGLIQETQYF. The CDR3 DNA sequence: TGTGCCAGCGCAACGGGACTGATTCAAGAGACCCAGTACTTC.

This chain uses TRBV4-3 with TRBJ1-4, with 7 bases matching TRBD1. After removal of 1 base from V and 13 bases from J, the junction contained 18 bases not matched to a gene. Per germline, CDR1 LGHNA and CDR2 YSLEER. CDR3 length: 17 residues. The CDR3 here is CASSQAVGAGGPPRLFF. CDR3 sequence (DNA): TGCGCCAGCAGCCAAGCGGTAGGGGCAGGGGGGCCACCTAGACTGTTTTTT.

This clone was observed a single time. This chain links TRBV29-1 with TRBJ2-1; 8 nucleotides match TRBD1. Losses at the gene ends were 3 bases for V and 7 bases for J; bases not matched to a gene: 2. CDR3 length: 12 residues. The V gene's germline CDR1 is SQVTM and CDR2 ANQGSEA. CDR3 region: CSVEDRANEQFF. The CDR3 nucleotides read TGCAGCGTTGAGGACAGGGCAAATGAGCAGTTCTTC.

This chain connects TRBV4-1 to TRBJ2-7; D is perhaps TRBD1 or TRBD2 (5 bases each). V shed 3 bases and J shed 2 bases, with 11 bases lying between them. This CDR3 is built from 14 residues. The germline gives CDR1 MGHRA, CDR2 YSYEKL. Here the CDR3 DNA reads TGCGCCAGCAGCCAGGGGACGGAGACCTACGAGCAGTACTTC. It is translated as CASSQGTETYEQYF.

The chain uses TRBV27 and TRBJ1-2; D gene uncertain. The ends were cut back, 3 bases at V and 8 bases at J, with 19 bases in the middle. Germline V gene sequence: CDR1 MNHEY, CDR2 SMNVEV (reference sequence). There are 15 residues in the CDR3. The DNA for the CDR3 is TGTGCCAGCAGTTTTAGTTCGGCTCCCTCAGGCGGCTACACCTTC. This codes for CASSFSSAPSGGYTF.

For the CDR3, the DNA is TGTGCCAGCAGCCAACGACAGGGGGCAGGAGGCTACACCTTC. Its translation: CASSQRQGAGGYTF. V is TRBV3-1 (or the pseudogene TRBV3-2) and J is TRBJ1-2; TRBD1 matches at 10 bases. The CDR3 spans 14 residues. CDR1 and CDR2 from the germline V gene are LGHDT and YNNKEL (reference sequence). Trimming removed 2 bases from V and 8 bases from J; junction bases left unmatched: 5.

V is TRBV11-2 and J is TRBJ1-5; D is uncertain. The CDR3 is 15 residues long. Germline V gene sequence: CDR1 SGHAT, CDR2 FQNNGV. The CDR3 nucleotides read TGTGGCCTGGTTGGGGTTACGGTGGCCAATCAGCCCCAGCATTTT. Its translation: CGLVGVTVANQPQHF.

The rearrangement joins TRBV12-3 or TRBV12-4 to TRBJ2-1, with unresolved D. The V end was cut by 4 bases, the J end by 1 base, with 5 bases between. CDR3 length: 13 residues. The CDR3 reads CASSSLSYNEQFF. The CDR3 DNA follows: TGTGCCAGCAGTTCTCTTTCCTACAATGAGCAGTTCTTC.

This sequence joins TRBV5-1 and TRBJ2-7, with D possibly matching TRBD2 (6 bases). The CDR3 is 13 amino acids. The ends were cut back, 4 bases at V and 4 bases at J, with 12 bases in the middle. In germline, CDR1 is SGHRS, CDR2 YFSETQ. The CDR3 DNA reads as TGCGCCAGCAGCCGGGACTCTCCGTACGAGCAGTACTTC. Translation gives CASSRDSPYEQYF.

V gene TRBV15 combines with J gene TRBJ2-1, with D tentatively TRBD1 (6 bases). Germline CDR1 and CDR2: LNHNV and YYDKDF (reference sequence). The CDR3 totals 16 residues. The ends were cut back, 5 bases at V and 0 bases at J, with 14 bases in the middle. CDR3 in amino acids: CATSERTGISYNEQFF. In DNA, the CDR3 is TGTGCCACCAGCGAACGAACAGGGATCTCCTACAATGAGCAGTTCTTC.

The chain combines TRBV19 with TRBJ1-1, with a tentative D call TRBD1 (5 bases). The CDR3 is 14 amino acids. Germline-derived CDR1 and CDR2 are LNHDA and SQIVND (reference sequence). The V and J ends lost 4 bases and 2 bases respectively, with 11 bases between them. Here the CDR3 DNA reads TGTGCCAGTAGTACTCCAGACAGTAACACTGAAGCTTTCTTT. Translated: CASSTPDSNTEAFF. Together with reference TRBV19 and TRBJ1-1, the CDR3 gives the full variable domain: DGGITQSPKYLFRKEGQNVTLSCEQNLNHDAMYWYRQDPGQGLRLIYYSQIVNDFQKGDIAEGYSVSREKKESFPLTVTSAQKNPTAFYLCASSTPDSNTEAFFGQGTRLTVV.

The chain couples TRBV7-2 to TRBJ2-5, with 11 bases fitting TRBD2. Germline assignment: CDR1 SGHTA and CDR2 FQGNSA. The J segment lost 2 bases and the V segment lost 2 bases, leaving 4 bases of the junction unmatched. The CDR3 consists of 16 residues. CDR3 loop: CASSLSLAGGQETQYF. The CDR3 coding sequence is TGTGCCAGCAGCTTAAGCCTAGCGGGGGGTCAAGAGACCCAGTACTTC.

As DNA, the CDR3 is TGTGCCAGCAGCCGGACAGGGAGTTCTGGGGCCAACGTCCTGACTTTC. Encoded protein: CASSRTGSSGANVLTF. This chain uses TRBV3-1 (or the pseudogene TRBV3-2) with TRBJ2-6; 8 nucleotides align to TRBD1. The germline V gene encodes CDR1 LGHDT and CDR2 YNNKEL (reference sequence). This CDR3 is built from 16 residues. Germline trimming cut 4 bases from V and 1 base from J; bases unmatched to any gene: 3.

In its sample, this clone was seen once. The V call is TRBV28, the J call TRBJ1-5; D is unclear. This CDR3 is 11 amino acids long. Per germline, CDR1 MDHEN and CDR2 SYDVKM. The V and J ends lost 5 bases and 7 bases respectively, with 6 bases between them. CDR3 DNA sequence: TGTGCCAGCAGTCAGGAGCAGCCCCAGCATTTT. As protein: CASSQEQPQHF.

CDR3 residues: CASSYLVTVGGNTIYF. The DNA of the CDR3 is TGTGCCAGCAGTTACTTGGTAACAGTTGGTGGAAACACCATATATTTT. The V gene is TRBV6-5, the J gene TRBJ1-3, with no clear D. Germline CDR1 MNHEY, CDR2 SVGAGI. V was clipped by 1 base and J by 3 bases, with 13 bases between them. The CDR3 runs to 16 residues.

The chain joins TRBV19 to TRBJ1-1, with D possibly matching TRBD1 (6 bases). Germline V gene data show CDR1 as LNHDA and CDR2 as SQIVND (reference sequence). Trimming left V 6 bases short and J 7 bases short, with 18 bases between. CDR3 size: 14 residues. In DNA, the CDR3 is TGTGCCAGTAGCCAGGGGTTGGGGGCCGATGAAGCTTTCTTT. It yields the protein CASSQGLGADEAFF.

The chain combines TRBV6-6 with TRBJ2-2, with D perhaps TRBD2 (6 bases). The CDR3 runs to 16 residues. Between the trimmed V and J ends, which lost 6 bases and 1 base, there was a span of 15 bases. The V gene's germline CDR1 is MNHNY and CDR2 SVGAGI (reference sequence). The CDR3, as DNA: TGTGCCAGCAGCTCAACCGGGACTCAGAACACCGGGGAGCTGTTTTTT. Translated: CASSSTGTQNTGELFF.

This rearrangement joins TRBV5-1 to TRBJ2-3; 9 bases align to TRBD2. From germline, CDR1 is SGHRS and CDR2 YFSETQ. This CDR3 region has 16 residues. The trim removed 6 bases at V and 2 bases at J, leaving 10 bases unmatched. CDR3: CASTPHGGGATDTQYF. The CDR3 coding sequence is TGCGCCAGCACCCCACATGGCGGGGGGGCCACAGATACGCAGTATTTT. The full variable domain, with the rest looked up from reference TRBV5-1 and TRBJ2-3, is KAGVTQTPRYLIKTRGQQVTLSCSPISGHRSVSWYQQTPGQGLQFLFEYFSETQRNKGNFPGRFSGRQFSNSRSEMNVSTLELGDSALYLCASTPHGGGATDTQYFGPGTRLTVL.

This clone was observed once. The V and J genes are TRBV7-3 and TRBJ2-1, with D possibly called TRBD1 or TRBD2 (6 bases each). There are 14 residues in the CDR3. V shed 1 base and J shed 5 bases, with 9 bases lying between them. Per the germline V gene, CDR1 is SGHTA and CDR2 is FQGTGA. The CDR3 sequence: CASSLNREDNEQFF. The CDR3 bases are TGTGCCAGCAGCTTAAACAGGGAGGACAATGAGCAGTTCTTC.

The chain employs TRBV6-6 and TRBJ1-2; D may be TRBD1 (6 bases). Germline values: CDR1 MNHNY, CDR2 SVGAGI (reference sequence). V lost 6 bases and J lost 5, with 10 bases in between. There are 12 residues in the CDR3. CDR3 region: CASSPGEYGYTF. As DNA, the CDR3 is TGTGCCAGCAGCCCAGGGGAGTATGGCTACACCTTC.

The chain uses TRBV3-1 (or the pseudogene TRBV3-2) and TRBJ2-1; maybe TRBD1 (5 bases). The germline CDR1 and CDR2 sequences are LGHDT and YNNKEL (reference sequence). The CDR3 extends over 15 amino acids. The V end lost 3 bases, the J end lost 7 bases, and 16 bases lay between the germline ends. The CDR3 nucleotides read TGTGCCAGCAGCCAGGTCAGGGAAACAGGTAATGAGCAGTTCTTC. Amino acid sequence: CASSQVRETGNEQFF.

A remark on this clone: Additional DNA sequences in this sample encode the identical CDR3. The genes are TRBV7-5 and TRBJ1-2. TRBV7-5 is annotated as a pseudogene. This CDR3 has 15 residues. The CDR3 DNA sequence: TGTGTCAGAAGCTCTCGAGCAACCCCCAACTATGGCTACACCTTC. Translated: CVRSSRATPNYGYTF.

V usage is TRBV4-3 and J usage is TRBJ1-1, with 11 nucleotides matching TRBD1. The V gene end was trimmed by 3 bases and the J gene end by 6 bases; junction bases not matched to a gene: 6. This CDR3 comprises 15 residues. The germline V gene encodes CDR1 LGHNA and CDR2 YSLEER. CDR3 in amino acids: CASSQHGQGAPEAFF. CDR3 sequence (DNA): TGCGCCAGCAGCCAGCACGGACAGGGGGCCCCTGAAGCTTTCTTT.

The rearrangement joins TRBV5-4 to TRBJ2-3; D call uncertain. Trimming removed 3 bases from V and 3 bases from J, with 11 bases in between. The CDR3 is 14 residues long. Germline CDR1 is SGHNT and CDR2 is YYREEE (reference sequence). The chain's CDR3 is CASSSHTGTDTQYF. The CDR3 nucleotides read TGTGCCAGCAGCTCCCATACCGGAACAGATACGCAGTATTTT.

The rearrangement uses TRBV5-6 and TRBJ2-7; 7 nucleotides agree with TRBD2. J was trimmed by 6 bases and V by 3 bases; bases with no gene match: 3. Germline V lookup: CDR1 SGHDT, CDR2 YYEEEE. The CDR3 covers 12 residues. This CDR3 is CASSSGGVEQYF. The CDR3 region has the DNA TGTGCCAGCAGCTCGGGGGGTGTCGAGCAGTACTTC.

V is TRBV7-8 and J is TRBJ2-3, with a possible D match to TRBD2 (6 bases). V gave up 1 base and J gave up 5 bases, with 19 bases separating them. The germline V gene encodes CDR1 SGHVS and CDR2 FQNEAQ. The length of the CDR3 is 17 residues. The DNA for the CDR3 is TGTGCCAGCAGCTTAGGGGAGGACCGGCTGGATCAAGATACGCAGTATTTT. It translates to CASSLGEDRLDQDTQYF.

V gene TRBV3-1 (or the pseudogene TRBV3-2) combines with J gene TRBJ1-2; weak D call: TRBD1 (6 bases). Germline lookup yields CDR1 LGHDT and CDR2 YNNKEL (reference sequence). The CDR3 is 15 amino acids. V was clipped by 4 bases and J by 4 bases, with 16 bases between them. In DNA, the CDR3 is TGTGCCAGCAGCCCCAACCAGGGGTCTGGCTATGGCTACACCTTC. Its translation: CASSPNQGSGYGYTF.